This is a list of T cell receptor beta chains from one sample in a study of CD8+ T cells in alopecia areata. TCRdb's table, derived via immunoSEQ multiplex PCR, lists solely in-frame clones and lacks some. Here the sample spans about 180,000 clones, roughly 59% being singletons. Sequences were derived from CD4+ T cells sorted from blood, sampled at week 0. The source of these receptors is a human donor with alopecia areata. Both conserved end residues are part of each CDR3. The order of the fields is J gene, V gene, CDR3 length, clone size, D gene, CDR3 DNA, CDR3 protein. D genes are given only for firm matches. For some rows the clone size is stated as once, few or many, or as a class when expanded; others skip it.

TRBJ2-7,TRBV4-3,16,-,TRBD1,TGCGCCAGCAGTCACAAACTCGGACAGGGGCCCTACGAGCAGTACTTC,CASSHKLGQGPYEQYF
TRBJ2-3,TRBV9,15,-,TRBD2,TGTGCCAGCAGCCTAAGAGAGCGGGGAACAGATACGCAGTATTTT,CASSLRERGTDTQYF
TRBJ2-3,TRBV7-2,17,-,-,TGTGCCAGCAGCCCTCGTCCCCCGCGGGCGAGCACAGATACGCAGTATTTT,CASSPRPPRASTDTQYF
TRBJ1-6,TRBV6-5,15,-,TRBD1,TGTGCCAGCAGTTACAACGGACAGGGGACTTCACCCCTCCACTTT,CASSYNGQGTSPLHF
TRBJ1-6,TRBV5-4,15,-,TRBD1,TGTGCCAGCAGCCGTGGACAGGGGGTTAATTCACCCCTCCACTTT,CASSRGQGVNSPLHF
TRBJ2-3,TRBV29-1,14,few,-,TGCAGCGTGAAACAGGGACTAATCACAGATACGCAGTATTTT,CSVKQGLITDTQYF
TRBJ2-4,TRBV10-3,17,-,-,TGTGCCATCAGTGAGTCAACAGGCCTGGCGGCCAAAAACATTCAGTACTTC,CAISESTGLAAKNIQYF
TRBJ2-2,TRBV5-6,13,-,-,TGTGCCAGCAGCCTCGTTGTCTCCGGGGAGCTGTTTTTT,CASSLVVSGELFF
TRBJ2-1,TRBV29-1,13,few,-,TGCAGCGTGGACAGCCTGTCCTACAATGAGCAGTTCTTC,CSVDSLSYNEQFF
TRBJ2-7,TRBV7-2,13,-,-,TGTGCCAGCAGCCCGGGACCCCAATACGAGCAGTACTTC,CASSPGPQYEQYF
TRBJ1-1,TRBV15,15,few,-,TGTGCCACCAGCAGGGTAAGGGGGTTGAACACTGAAGCTTTCTTT,CATSRVRGLNTEAFF
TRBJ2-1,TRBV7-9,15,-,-,TGTGCCAGCAGCTTAGCTAGGACAGACTACAATGAGCAGTTCTTC,CASSLARTDYNEQFF
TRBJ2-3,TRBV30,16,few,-,TGTGCCTGGAGTGCGCCAGCGGAGAAATACACAGATACGCAGTATTTT,CAWSAPAEKYTDTQYF
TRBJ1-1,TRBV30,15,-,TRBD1,TGTGCCTGGAGTAACGGGGAGGGGGCTGGGACTGAAGCTTTCTTT,CAWSNGEGAGTEAFF
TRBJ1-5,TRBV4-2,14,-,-,TGTGCCAGCAGCCAAGCGGGCAGAAATCAGCCCCAGCATTTT,CASSQAGRNQPQHF
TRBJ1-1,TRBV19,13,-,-,TGTGCCAGTAATCGGGATTTGAACACTGAAGCTTTCTTT,CASNRDLNTEAFF
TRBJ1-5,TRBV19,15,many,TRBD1,TGTGCCAGTAGTTGGGGACAGGGTCGAGGTCAGCCCCAGCATTTT,CASSWGQGRGQPQHF
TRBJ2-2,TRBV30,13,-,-,TGTGCCTGCCGGACAGTGAGCACCGGGGAGCTGTTTTTT,CACRTVSTGELFF
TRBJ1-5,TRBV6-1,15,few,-,TGTGCCAGCAGTGAACGAGGACGGAATGATCAGCCCCAGCATTTT,CASSERGRNDQPQHF
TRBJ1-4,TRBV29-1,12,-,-,TGCAGCGTCTTAGGAGCGGATGAAAAACTGTTTTTT,CSVLGADEKLFF
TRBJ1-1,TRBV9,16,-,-,TGTGCCAGCAGCTCCGGAGGTGCGTTCCGTGGGGGTGAAGCTTTCTTT,CASSSGGAFRGGEAFF
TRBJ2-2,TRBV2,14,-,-,TGTGCCAGCACTCGGACAGTAAACACCGGGGAGCTGTTTTTT,CASTRTVNTGELFF
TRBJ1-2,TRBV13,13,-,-,TGTGCCAGCAGCGCGTCAGGGGTGGCTGGCTACACCTTC,CASSASGVAGYTF
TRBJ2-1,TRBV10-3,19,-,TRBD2,TGTGCCATCAGTGATTCGATTGGGACTAGCGGGGGGAAATACAATGAGCAGTTCTTC,CAISDSIGTSGGKYNEQFF
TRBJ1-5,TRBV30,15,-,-,TGTGCCTGGAGTCAGGGCCCGCATAGCAATCAGCCCCAGCATTTT,CAWSQGPHSNQPQHF
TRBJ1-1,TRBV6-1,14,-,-,TGTGCCAGCAGTGAAGCCTTATGGGGCACTGAAGCTTTCTTT,CASSEALWGTEAFF
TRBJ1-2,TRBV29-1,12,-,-,TGCAGCGCCGCGACAGGAAACTATGGCTACACCTTC,CSAATGNYGYTF
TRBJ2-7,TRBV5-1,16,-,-,TGCGCCAGCAGCCTACAGGGCCTCTTGGTAAGGGACGAGCAGTACTTC,CASSLQGLLVRDEQYF
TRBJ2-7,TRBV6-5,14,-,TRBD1,TGTGCCAGCAGTTACTCGGGACAGGGGCACGAGCAGTACTTC,CASSYSGQGHEQYF
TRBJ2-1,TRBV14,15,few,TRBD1,TGTGCCAGCAGCTCGGGACAGGGGGCATGGAATGAGCAGTTCTTC,CASSSGQGAWNEQFF
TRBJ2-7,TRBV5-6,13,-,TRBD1,TGTGCCAGCAGCCATGGGACAGACTACGAGCAGTACTTC,CASSHGTDYEQYF
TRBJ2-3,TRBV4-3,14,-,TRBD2,TGCGCCAGCAGCCCAGGACTAGCGGGGACAAGGCAGTATTTT,CASSPGLAGTRQYF
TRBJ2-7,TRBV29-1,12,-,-,TGCAGCGTTGCTCTTACTAACTACGAGCAGTACTTC,CSVALTNYEQYF
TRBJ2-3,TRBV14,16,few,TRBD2,TGTGCCAGCAGTCCCCTGGGACTAGCGGTTGCAGATACGCAGTATTTT,CASSPLGLAVADTQYF
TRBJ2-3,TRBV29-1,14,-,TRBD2,TGCAGCGTTGAAGTAGGCGGGGGGGGCGATACGCAGTATTTT,CSVEVGGGGDTQYF
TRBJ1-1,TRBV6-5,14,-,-,TGTGCCAGTAAGCCGGGAGGAGTGAACACTGAAGCTTTCTTT,CASKPGGVNTEAFF
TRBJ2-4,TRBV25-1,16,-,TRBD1,TGTGCCAGCATCTTCGGACAGGGTCAAGCCAAAAACATTCAGTACTTC,CASIFGQGQAKNIQYF
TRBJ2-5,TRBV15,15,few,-,TGTGCCACCAGCAGAGATGGAACAACGACGAAGACCCAGTACTTC,CATSRDGTTTKTQYF
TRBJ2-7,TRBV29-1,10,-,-,TGCAGCGCCGTGGGGGTCGAGCAGTACTTC,CSAVGVEQYF